This TCR beta chain was found in a study of T cell responses to AZD1222 COVID-19 vaccine. Study-wide findings and caveats: Baseline seropositives among AZD1222 recipients totaled only five to seven.

Trimming took off 0 bases at V and 3 bases at J, with 11 bases between the two ends. This CDR3 region has 15 residues. The germline CDR1 and CDR2 sequences are MGHRA and YSYEKL. Notes on this clone: What it recognizes is unknown.

Sequencing used immunoSEQ multiplex PCR; TCRdb keeps in-frame clones, though not all of them. Here the sample spans some 100,000 clones, approximately 91% being singletons. The sample here was peripheral blood, taken on day 0 of AZD1222 vaccination. The J gene is TRBJ1-2, the V gene TRBV4-1; D is perhaps TRBD1 (5 bases). The TCR originated in an adult in good health. In DNA, the CDR3 is TGCGCCAGCAGCCAAGATCGGGGGGTTGACTATGGCTACACCTTC. This sequence encodes CASSQDRGVDYGYTF.